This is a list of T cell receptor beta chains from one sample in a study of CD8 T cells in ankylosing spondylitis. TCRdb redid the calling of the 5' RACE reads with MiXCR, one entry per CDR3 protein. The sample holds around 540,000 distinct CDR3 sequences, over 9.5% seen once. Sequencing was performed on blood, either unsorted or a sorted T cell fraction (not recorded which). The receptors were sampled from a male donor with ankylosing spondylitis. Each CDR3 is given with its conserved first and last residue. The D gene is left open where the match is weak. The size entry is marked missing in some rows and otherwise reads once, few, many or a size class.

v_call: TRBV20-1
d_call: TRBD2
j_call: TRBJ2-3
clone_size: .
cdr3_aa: CSAFSGIADTQYF
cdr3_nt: TGCAGTGCGTTTAGCGGGATCGCAGATACGCAGTATTTT

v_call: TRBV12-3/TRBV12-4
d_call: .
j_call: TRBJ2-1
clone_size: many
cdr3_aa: CASSLTHTETEQFF
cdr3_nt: TGTGCCAGCAGTTTGACTCACACGGAGACTGAGCAGTTCTTC

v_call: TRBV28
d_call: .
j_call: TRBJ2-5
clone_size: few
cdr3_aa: CASSLVQGYETQYF
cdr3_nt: TGTGCCAGCAGTTTGGTACAGGGTTACGAGACCCAGTACTTC

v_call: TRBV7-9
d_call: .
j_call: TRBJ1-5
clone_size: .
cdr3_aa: CASSPWGGRDQPQHF
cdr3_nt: TGTGCCAGCAGCCCGTGGGGGGGCCGGGATCAGCCCCAGCATTTT

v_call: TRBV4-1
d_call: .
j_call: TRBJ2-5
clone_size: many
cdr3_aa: CASSQVGRAETQYF
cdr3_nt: TGCGCCAGCAGCCAAGTCGGACGCGCAGAGACCCAGTACTTC

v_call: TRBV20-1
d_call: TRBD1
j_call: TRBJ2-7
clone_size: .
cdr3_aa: CSARVGTGISYEQYF
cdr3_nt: TGCAGTGCTAGAGTAGGGACAGGGATTTCCTACGAGCAGTACTTC

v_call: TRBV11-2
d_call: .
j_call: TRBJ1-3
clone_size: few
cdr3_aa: CASTLGDYAISGNTIYF
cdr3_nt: TGTGCCAGCACCCTGGGAGATTACGCAATCTCTGGAAACACCATATATTTT

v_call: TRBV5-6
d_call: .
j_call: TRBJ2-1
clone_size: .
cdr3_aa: CASDFKGVGYNEQFF
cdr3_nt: TGTGCCAGCGACTTTAAGGGAGTGGGGTACAATGAGCAGTTCTTC

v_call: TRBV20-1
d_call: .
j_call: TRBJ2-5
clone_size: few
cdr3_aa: CSAYRGGAQETQYF
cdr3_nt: TGCAGTGCCTACAGGGGAGGGGCCCAAGAGACCCAGTACTTC

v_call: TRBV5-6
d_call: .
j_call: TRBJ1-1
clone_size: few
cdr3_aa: CASSGAGDTEAFF
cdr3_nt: TGTGCCAGCAGCGGAGCGGGGGACACTGAAGCTTTCTTT

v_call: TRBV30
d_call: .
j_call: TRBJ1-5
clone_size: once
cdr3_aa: CAWSYGYSNQPQHF
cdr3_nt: TGTGCCTGGAGTTACGGATATAGCAATCAGCCCCAGCATTTT

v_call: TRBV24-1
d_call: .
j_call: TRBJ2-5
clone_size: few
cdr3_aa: CATSVLAGAGETQYF
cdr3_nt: TGTGCCACCAGTGTGCTGGCAGGGGCTGGGGAGACCCAGTACTTC

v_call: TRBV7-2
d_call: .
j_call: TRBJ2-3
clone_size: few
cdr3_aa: CASSFRGDYTDTQYF
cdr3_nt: TGTGCCAGCAGTTTCAGGGGGGACTACACAGATACGCAGTATTTT

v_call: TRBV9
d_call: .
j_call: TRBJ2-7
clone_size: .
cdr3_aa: CASSVDSGLVSYEQYF
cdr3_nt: TGTGCCAGCAGCGTAGATTCGGGGCTTGTATCCTACGAGCAGTACTTC

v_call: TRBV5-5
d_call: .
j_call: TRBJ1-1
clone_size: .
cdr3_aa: CASSLVGGSTEAFF
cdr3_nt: TGTGCCAGCAGCTTGGTGGGGGGGTCCACTGAAGCTTTCTTT

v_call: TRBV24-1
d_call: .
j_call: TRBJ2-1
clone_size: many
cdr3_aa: CATGRGGGGNEQFF
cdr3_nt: TGTGCCACCGGGAGGGGAGGGGGCGGCAATGAGCAGTTCTTC

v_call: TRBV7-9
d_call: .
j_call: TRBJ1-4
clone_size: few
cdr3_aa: CASSLGRSDEKLFF
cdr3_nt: TGTGCCAGCAGCTTGGGCAGGTCGGATGAAAAACTGTTTTTT

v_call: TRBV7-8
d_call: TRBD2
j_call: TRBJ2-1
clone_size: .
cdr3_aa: CASSLVPVTSGISYNEQFF
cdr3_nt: TGTGCCAGCAGCTTAGTGCCAGTTACTAGCGGGATCTCCTACAATGAGCAGTTCTTC

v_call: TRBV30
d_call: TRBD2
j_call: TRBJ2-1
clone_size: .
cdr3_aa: CACPATSGAYNEQFF
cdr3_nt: TGTGCCTGCCCTGCGACTAGCGGAGCCTACAATGAGCAGTTCTTC

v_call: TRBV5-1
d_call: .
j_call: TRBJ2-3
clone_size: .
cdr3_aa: CASSLDGPSTDTQYF
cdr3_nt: TGCGCCAGCAGCCTGGACGGCCCGAGCACAGATACGCAGTATTTT

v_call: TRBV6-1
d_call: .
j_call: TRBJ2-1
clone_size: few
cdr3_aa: CASSEGGTPELNEQFF
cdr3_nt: TGTGCCAGCAGTGAAGGGGGGACCCCCGAACTCAATGAGCAGTTCTTC

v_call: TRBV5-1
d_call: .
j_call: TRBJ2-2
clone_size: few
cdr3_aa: CASRLDPSTGELFF
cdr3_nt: TGCGCCAGCCGCTTGGATCCGAGCACCGGGGAGCTGTTTTTT

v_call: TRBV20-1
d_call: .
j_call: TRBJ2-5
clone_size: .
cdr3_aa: CSARGGAAQETQYF
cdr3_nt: TGCAGTGCTAGAGGTGGAGCGGCCCAAGAGACCCAGTACTTC

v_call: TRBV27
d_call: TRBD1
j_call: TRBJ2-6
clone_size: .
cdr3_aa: CASSRRTGGSGANVLTF
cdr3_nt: TGTGCCAGCAGTCGACGCACAGGGGGGTCTGGGGCCAACGTCCTGACTTTC

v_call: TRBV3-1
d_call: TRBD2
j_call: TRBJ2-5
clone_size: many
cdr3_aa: CASSPSTAGGLRETQYF
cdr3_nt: TGTGCCAGCAGCCCCAGTACCGCGGGAGGGCTGAGGGAGACCCAGTACTTC

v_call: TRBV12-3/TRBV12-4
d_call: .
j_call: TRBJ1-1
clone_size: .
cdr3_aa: CASTTIARIKAFF
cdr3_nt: TGTGCCAGCACCACAATCGCCCGGATAAAAGCTTTCTTT

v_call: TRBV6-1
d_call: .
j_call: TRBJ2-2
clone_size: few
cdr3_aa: CATDRGASGELFF
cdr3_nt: TGTGCCACTGATAGGGGGGCATCCGGGGAGCTGTTTTTT

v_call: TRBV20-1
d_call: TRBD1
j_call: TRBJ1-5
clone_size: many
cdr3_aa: CSAIGQELYNQPQHF
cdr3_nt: TGCAGTGCTATAGGACAGGAGCTTTACAATCAGCCCCAGCATTTT

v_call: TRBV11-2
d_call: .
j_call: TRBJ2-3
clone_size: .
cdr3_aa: CASSLYGSPRSGTQYF
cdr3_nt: TGTGCCAGCAGCTTATATGGCTCCCCTCGCTCGGGTACGCAGTATTTT

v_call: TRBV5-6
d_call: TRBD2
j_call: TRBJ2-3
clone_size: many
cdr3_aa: CASSSGLAGTDTQYF
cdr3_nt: TGTGCCAGCAGCTCCGGACTAGCGGGCACAGATACGCAGTATTTT

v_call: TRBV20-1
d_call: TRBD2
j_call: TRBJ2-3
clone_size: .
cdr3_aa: CSAPNTSGLAGVHTQYF
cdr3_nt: TGCAGTGCCCCGAACACATCGGGACTAGCGGGAGTCCATACGCAGTATTTT

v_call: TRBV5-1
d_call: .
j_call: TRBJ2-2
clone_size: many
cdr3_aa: CASSFETPSPAGELFF
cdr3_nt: TGCGCCAGCAGTTTCGAGACACCATCCCCCGCCGGGGAGCTGTTTTTT

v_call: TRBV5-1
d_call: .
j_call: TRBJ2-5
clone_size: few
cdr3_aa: CASSLTIQLQETQYF
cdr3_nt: TGCGCCAGCAGCTTGACCATCCAGCTACAAGAGACCCAGTACTTC

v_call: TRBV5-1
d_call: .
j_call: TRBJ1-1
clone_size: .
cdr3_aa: CASSLVAEGSTEAFF
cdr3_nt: TGCGCCAGCAGCTTGGTCGCAGAGGGGAGCACTGAAGCTTTCTTT

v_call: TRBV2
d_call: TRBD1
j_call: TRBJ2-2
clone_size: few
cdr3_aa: CAGGTDRGVRELFF
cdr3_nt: TGTGCCGGCGGGACAGACAGGGGAGTTCGGGAGCTGTTTTTT

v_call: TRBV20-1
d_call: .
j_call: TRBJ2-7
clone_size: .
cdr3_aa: CSAPTVPGYEQYF
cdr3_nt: TGCAGTGCCCCGACAGTCCCGGGGTACGAGCAGTACTTC

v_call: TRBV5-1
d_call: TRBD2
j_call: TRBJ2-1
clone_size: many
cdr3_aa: CASSTSGTTNEQFF
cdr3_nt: TGCGCCAGCAGCACTAGCGGGACAACGAATGAGCAGTTCTTC

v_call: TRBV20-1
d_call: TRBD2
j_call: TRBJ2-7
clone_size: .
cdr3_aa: CSANRGLAGGSYEQYF
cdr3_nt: TGCAGTGCAAACCGGGGACTAGCGGGGGGATCTTACGAGCAGTACTTC

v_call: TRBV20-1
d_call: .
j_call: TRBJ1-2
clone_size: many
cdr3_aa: CSARGGTGGVYGYTF
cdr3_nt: TGCAGTGCTAGAGGAGGGACGGGGGGTGTCTATGGCTACACCTTC

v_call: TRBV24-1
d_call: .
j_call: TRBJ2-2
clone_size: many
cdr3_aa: CATSDPGLENTGELFF
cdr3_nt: TGTGCCACCAGTGATCCGGGACTGGAAAACACCGGGGAGCTGTTTTTT

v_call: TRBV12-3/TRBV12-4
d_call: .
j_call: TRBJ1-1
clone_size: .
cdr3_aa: CASSPSRWEAFF
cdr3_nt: TGTGCCAGCAGCCCGTCCCGATGGGAAGCTTTCTTT

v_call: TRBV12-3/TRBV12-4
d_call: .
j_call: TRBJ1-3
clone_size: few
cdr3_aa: CASRAPTGNTIYF
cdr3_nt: TGTGCCAGCAGGGCTCCGACTGGAAACACCATATATTTT

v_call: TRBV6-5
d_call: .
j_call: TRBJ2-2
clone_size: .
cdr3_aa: CASSYDRTYTGELFF
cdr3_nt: TGTGCCAGCAGTTACGACCGAACCTACACCGGGGAGCTGTTTTTT

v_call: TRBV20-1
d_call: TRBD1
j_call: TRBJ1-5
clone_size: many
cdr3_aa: CSARQGESQPQHF
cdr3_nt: TGCAGTGCGCGACAGGGGGAGAGTCAGCCCCAGCATTTT

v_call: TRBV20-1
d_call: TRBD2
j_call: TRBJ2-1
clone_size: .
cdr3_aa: CSANAVAGVGEQFF
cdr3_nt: TGCAGTGCTAATGCGGTAGCGGGAGTTGGTGAGCAGTTCTTC

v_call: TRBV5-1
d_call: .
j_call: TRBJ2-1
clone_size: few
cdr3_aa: CASRGSGTYNEQFF
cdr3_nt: TGCGCCAGCAGGGGAAGCGGCACCTACAATGAGCAGTTCTTC

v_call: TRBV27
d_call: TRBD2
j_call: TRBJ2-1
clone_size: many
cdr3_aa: CASSVSSGGYNEQFF
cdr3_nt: TGTGCCAGCAGTGTCTCTAGCGGGGGGTACAATGAGCAGTTCTTC

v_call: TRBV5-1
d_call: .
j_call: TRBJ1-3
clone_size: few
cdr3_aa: CASKGGRGNTIYF
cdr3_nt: TGCGCCAGCAAAGGGGGGCGCGGAAACACCATATATTTT

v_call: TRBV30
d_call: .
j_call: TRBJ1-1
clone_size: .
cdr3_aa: CAWNPLGTEAFF
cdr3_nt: TGTGCCTGGAACCCATTGGGCACTGAAGCTTTCTTT

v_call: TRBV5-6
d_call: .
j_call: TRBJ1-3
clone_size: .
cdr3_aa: CASSSVRTAGNTIYF
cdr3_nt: TGTGCCAGCAGCTCGGTTAGGACAGCTGGAAACACCATATATTTT

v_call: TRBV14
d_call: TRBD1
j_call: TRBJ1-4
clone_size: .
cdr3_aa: CASSRQGPATNEKLFF
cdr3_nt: TGTGCCAGCAGCCGACAGGGACCCGCAACTAATGAAAAACTGTTTTTT

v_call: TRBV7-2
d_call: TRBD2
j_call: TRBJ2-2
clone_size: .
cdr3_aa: CASSSKSGIPGELFF
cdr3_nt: TGTGCCAGCAGCTCCAAGAGCGGGATTCCCGGGGAGCTGTTTTTT